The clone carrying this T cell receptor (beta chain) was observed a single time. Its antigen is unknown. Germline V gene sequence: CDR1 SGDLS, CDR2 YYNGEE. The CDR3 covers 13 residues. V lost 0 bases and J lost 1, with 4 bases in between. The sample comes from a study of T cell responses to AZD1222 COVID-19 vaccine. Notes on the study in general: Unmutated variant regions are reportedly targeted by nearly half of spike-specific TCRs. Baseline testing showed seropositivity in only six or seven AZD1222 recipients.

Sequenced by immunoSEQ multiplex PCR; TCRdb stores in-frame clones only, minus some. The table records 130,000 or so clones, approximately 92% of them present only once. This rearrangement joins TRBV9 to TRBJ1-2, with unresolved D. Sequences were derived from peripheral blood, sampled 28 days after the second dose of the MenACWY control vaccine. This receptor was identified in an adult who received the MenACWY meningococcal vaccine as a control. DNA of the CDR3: TGTGCCAGCAGCGTAGATGATAACTATGGCTACACCTTC. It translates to CASSVDDNYGYTF.